These T cell receptor beta chains were read from a single sample in a study of blood T cells in healthy people across ages. TCRdb reprocessed the 5' RACE reads via MiXCR and lists one record per CDR3 protein. The sample includes just over 1 million distinct CDR3 sequences, under 55% seen only once; the top ten take approximately 20%. Sequencing input: blood. These receptors all come from an older woman in good health. Each CDR3 is given with its conserved first and last residue. A D gene is named only where the DNA matches it firmly. Clone size appears in some rows only: once, few, many, or a class for an expanded clone.

d_call,clone_size,j_call,v_call,cdr3_nt,cdr3_aa
.,few,TRBJ2-7,TRBV27,TGTGCCAGCAGTTTCAGACCGGGACTTGGATCTTACGAGCAGTACTTC,CASSFRPGLGSYEQYF
.,.,TRBJ1-1,TRBV11-1,TGTGCCAGCAGCGCTGACAGTCTGAACACTGAAGCTTTCTTT,CASSADSLNTEAFF
.,few,TRBJ2-3,TRBV6-2/TRBV6-3,TGTGCCAGCAGTTATGGCGCCGAGACAGATACGCAGTATTTT,CASSYGAETDTQYF
TRBD1,few,TRBJ1-4,TRBV29-1,TGCAGCGTGGCCACAGGGGAGTCGGGAGAAAAACTGTTTTTT,CSVATGESGEKLFF
.,few,TRBJ2-1,TRBV29-1,TGCAGCGTTGAAGGTCACCCAGAGATCCCCTACAATGAGCAGTTCTTC,CSVEGHPEIPYNEQFF
TRBD2,few,TRBJ2-5,TRBV6-6,TGTGCCAGCGGGGGGGGTTGGGAGCAGTACTTC,CASGGGWEQYF
TRBD1,few,TRBJ2-5,TRBV5-6,TGTGCCAGCAGCGACATGGACAGGGTATCGGAGACCCAGTACTTC,CASSDMDRVSETQYF
.,.,TRBJ2-7,TRBV6-1,TGTGCCGCCGGGGACGGCTCCTACGAGCAGTACTTC,CAAGDGSYEQYF
TRBD2,.,TRBJ2-7,TRBV18,TGTGCCAGCTCACCCAGTTTGGGCGGGGGGACCTCCTACGAGCAGTACTTC,CASSPSLGGGTSYEQYF
.,few,TRBJ1-6,TRBV15,TGTGCCACCAGCAGAGTGGCAGGGAGCTCCTATAATTCACCCCTCCACTTT,CATSRVAGSSYNSPLHF
.,few,TRBJ2-7,TRBV25-1,TGTGCCAGCAGTGATTCCGCAGGTAATGCCTACGAGCAGTACTTC,CASSDSAGNAYEQYF
TRBD1,.,TRBJ2-3,TRBV25-1,TGTGCCAGTTCTGAGGACAGGGGGCTTAGCACAGATACGCAGTATTTT,CASSEDRGLSTDTQYF
.,few,TRBJ1-4,TRBV29-1,TGCAGCGCCGGAAATTCGGAAAAACTGTTTTTT,CSAGNSEKLFF
TRBD1,.,TRBJ2-7,TRBV7-9,TGTGCCAGCAGCTACGACAGGGGACCCCTTTACGAGCAGTACTTC,CASSYDRGPLYEQYF
TRBD2,.,TRBJ2-1,TRBV6-4,TGTGCCAGCAGTGATAAGGCTAGCGGGAACAATGAGCAGTTCTTC,CASSDKASGNNEQFF
.,.,TRBJ1-6,TRBV6-1,TGTGCCAGCAGCACAGAGAGGTATTCACCCCTCCACTTT,CASSTERYSPLHF
TRBD1,many,TRBJ2-5,TRBV4-2,TGTGCCAGCAGCCAAGGGTGGGACAGCCAAGAGACCCAGTACTTC,CASSQGWDSQETQYF
.,.,TRBJ2-2,TRBV6-5,TGTGCCACCCACGAGGGGTCGAACACCGGGGAGCTGTTTTTT,CATHEGSNTGELFF
.,many,TRBJ2-3,TRBV29-1,TGCAGCGTTGAGGTTGTGAGCACAGATACGCAGTATTTT,CSVEVVSTDTQYF
.,.,TRBJ2-7,TRBV9,TGTGCCAGCAGCGTAGGGCAGAGCCCCTACGAGCAGTACTTC,CASSVGQSPYEQYF
.,.,TRBJ1-2,TRBV27,TGTGCCAGCAGTGTATTGGGGGCCAAGGGCTACACCTTC,CASSVLGAKGYTF
TRBD1,.,TRBJ2-2,TRBV6-1,TGTGCCAGCATGGGACAGATGACCTGGGAGCTGTTTTTT,CASMGQMTWELFF